These 30 T cell receptor beta chains were all obtained from the same sample, sequenced in a study of cytomegalovirus exposure and HLA in healthy donors (dated by TCRdb to 2015 to 2018). The library was produced with the immunoSEQ multiplex PCR assay. For the multiplex PCR, a mixture combining 60 forward primers for TCR Vbeta segments and 13 reverse primers for TCR Jbeta segments was used. TCRdb mirrors the immuneACCESS table, restricted to in-frame sequences. Some clones are absent from its copies; in checked studies, under half trace to an unresolved V gene, and the reason for the others is unknown. Present in this sample are 100,000 or so clones, 83% of which were seen just once. 5% to 6.5% of the sample lies in the top ten. Source material: PBMCs. The receptors were gathered from a man in his late teens or twenties in good health and CMV-seronegative.

This clone was observed a few times. This rearrangement joins TRBV7-9 to TRBJ1-1, with D maybe TRBD1 (5 bases). The CDR3 sequence is 12 residues long. The germline CDR1 and CDR2 sequences are SEHNR and FQNEAQ (reference sequence). The V and J ends lost 5 bases and 6 bases respectively, with 10 bases between them. CDR3 loop: CASSEDRPEAFF. The CDR3 coding sequence is TGTGCCAGCAGCGAAGACAGACCTGAAGCTTTCTTT.

This rearrangement joins TRBV11-3 to TRBJ2-3, with D possibly matching TRBD1 (6 bases). Germline V lookup: CDR1 SGHNT, CDR2 YENEEA. Trimming shortened V by 2 bases and J by 6 bases, and 18 bases separated the two germline ends. The CDR3 covers 16 residues. CDR3 protein: CASSLFWSERGDTQYF. CDR3 sequence (DNA): TGTGCCAGCAGCTTATTTTGGAGCGAGAGGGGGGATACGCAGTATTTT.

The CDR3 coding sequence is TGTGCCAGTAGTAGAGGGTGGGCGGTTGTGAATGAGCAGTTCTTC. Protein product: CASSRGWAVVNEQFF. V gene TRBV19 combines with J gene TRBJ2-1; D might be TRBD2 (5 bases). Germline CDR1 LNHDA, CDR2 SQIVND (reference sequence). The V gene lost 4 bases and the J gene lost 7 bases, with 17 bases spanning the gap. The CDR3 runs to 15 residues.

The V gene is TRBV4-1, the J gene TRBJ2-7; 8 nucleotides align to TRBD1. CDR1 and CDR2 (germline): MGHRA, YSYEKL. This CDR3 spans 15 amino acids. The V segment lost 1 base and the J segment 6 bases; nucleotides outside the gene matches: 8. Here the CDR3 DNA reads TGCGCCAGCAGCCAAGCTGGACAGGGTGCGGGCGAGCAGTACTTC. Encoded protein: CASSQAGQGAGEQYF.

The chain recombines TRBV28 with TRBJ1-1; D ambiguous. Per the germline V gene, CDR1 is MDHEN and CDR2 is SYDVKM. Trimming took off 3 bases at V and 10 bases at J, with 12 bases between the two ends. This CDR3 spans 12 amino acids. CDR3 in amino acids: CASSLAGKRAFF. CDR3 nucleotide sequence: TGTGCCAGCAGTTTGGCGGGAAAGCGAGCTTTCTTT.

V and J are TRBV7-2 and TRBJ2-7; 7 nucleotides align to TRBD2. The CDR3 is 17 residues long. Trimming at V came to 4 bases and at J to 0 bases, leaving 12 bases not matched to a gene. The V gene's germline CDR1 is SGHTA and CDR2 FQGNSA. The CDR3 loop is CASSSFRWEGSSYEQYF. The CDR3 DNA reads as TGTGCCAGCAGCTCGTTCCGCTGGGAGGGTAGCTCCTACGAGCAGTACTTC.

V and J are TRBV5-4 and TRBJ2-2; 13 bases agree with TRBD2. Trimming cost V 4 bases and J 2 bases; bases outside gene matches: 2. Germline assignment: CDR1 SGHNT and CDR2 YYREEE (reference sequence). The CDR3 loop spans 16 amino acids. The CDR3 sequence is CASSRGLAGNTGELFF. In nucleotides, the CDR3 is TGTGCCAGCAGCAGGGGACTAGCGGGAAACACCGGGGAGCTGTTTTTT.

The V and J genes are TRBV11-1 and TRBJ2-7, with 8 positions matching TRBD2. CDR3 length: 15 amino acids. CDR1 and CDR2 (germline): SGHAT, FQDESV (reference sequence). Trimming at V came to 6 bases and at J to 1 base, leaving 8 bases not matched to a gene. CDR3 in amino acids: CASSHTGGNSYEQYF. In DNA, the CDR3 is TGTGCCAGCAGTCACACGGGGGGGAATTCCTACGAGCAGTACTTC.

The V gene is TRBV2, the J gene TRBJ2-2, with no clear D. With 5 bases removed from V and 7 bases from J, the gap between germline ends came to 11 bases. From germline, CDR1 is SNHLY and CDR2 FYNNEI. The CDR3 is 13 residues long. This chain's CDR3 is CASSSDFNGELFF. The CDR3 coding sequence is TGTGCCAGCAGTTCCGACTTTAACGGGGAGCTGTTTTTT. The variable domain in full, with the rest retrieved from reference TRBV2 and TRBJ2-2, is EPEVTQTPSHQVTQMGQEVILRCVPISNHLYFYWYRQILGQKVEFLVSFYNNEISEKSEIFDDQFSVERPDGSNFTLKIRSTKLEDSAMYFCASSSDFNGELFFGEGSRLTVL.

The V gene is TRBV5-1, the J gene TRBJ2-3, with TRBD1 matching 8 bases. The V gene end was trimmed by 5 bases and the J gene end by 3 bases; junction bases not matched to a gene: 8. Germline lookup yields CDR1 SGHRS and CDR2 YFSETQ. This CDR3 is 15 amino acids long. The CDR3 region has the DNA TGCGCCAGCAGTCTGCGGCAGGGGGCAACAGATACGCAGTATTTT. This gives the protein CASSLRQGATDTQYF.

The chain couples TRBV7-8 to TRBJ2-3; D is unresolved. The CDR3 consists of 19 residues. V gave up 0 bases and J gave up 0 bases, with 19 bases separating them. From germline, CDR1 is SGHVS and CDR2 FQNEAQ. CDR3 region: CASSLAYHLMTPSTDTQYF. The DNA for the CDR3 is TGTGCCAGCAGCTTAGCCTACCACCTTATGACACCTAGCACAGATACGCAGTATTTT.

The CDR3 loop is CASSPGQTNYGYTF. Written as DNA, the CDR3 is TGCGCCAGCAGCCCCGGACAAACTAACTATGGCTACACCTTC. The rearrangement uses TRBV4-1 and TRBJ1-2, with D possibly being TRBD1 (5 bases). The CDR3 is 14 residues long. Looked up from germline, CDR1 is MGHRA and CDR2 is YSYEKL. V gave up 4 bases and J gave up 0 bases, with 9 bases separating them.

This chain connects TRBV6-6 to TRBJ2-4, with 8 bases aligning to TRBD1. V lost 2 bases, J lost 5 bases, and 5 bases stayed unmatched. In germline, CDR1 is MNHNY, CDR2 SVGAGI (reference sequence). CDR3 length equals 15 residues. The CDR3 region is CASSYGQGLQNIQYF. For the CDR3, the DNA is TGTGCCAGCAGTTACGGACAGGGTTTGCAAAACATTCAGTACTTC.

CDR3 region: CASSIAGTGGMLRKGQPQHF. The DNA of the CDR3 is TGTGCCAGTAGTATAGCCGGGACAGGGGGCATGTTGAGGAAAGGGCAGCCCCAGCATTTT. The V gene is TRBV19, the J gene TRBJ1-5, with 12 bases aligning to TRBD1. Germline CDR1 reads LNHDA; CDR2 reads SQIVND (reference sequence). CDR3 length equals 20 residues. V shed 1 base, J shed 7 bases, and the junction held 17 bases outside the gene matches.

This sequence joins TRBV27 and TRBJ2-7, with 8 bases fitting TRBD1. V lost 5 bases, J lost 3 bases, and 12 bases stayed unmatched. Germline values: CDR1 MNHEY, CDR2 SMNVEV (reference sequence). This CDR3 spans 16 amino acids. Written as DNA, the CDR3 is TGTGCCAGCAGTCCTCTCCAGGGGGCGCGGGGCTACGAGCAGTACTTC. Protein product: CASSPLQGARGYEQYF.

V gene TRBV6-5 combines with J gene TRBJ1-2; perhaps TRBD1 as D (5 bases). V shed 2 bases and J shed 7 bases, with 11 bases lying between them. Per germline, CDR1 MNHEY and CDR2 SVGAGI. CDR3 length equals 13 residues. The CDR3 DNA reads as TGTGCCAGCAGTTACGGTGACAGCTTTGGCTACACCTTC. Translated, it gives CASSYGDSFGYTF.

This chain joins TRBV7-6 and TRBJ2-6, with D possibly TRBD2 on 5 matching bases. Trimming took off 6 bases at V and 0 bases at J, with 18 bases between the two ends. The CDR3 covers 18 residues. CDR1 is SGHVS, CDR2 FNYEAQ, per germline. CDR3 in DNA: TGTGCCAGCAGACCTTCACCTAGCCGTAGCTCTGGGGCCAACGTCCTGACTTTC. As protein: CASRPSPSRSSGANVLTF.

Comments on this clone: It is unclear where the CDR3 begins or ends on the DNA, so no DNA is shown, and the CDR3 is as TCRdb lists it. This chain links TRBV28 with TRBJ2-5; TRBD1 is the table's D call and was not checked against the DNA. With termini counted, the CDR3 has 16 amino acids. The germline V gene encodes CDR1 MDHEN and CDR2 SYDVKM. The chain's CDR3 is CASSFLAGQYQETQYF.

This clone was found once. The genes are TRBV6-5 and TRBJ2-5; D is perhaps TRBD1 (5 bases). This CDR3 has 12 residues. In germline, CDR1 is MNHEY, CDR2 SVGAGI. V was clipped by 2 bases and J by 11 bases, with 12 bases between them. The CDR3: CASSYRQGSQYF. The CDR3 DNA sequence: TGTGCCAGCAGTTACCGCCAGGGTTCACAGTACTTC.

The chain employs TRBV7-6 and TRBJ2-7, with 8 bases fitting TRBD1. With V trimmed by 4 bases and J by 5 bases, 10 bases remained unmatched. The germline V gene encodes CDR1 SGHVS and CDR2 FNYEAQ. The CDR3 is made up of 15 amino acids. The CDR3 sequence: CASSSLARGQDEQYF. The CDR3 DNA follows: TGTGCCAGCAGCTCCCTGGCTCGGGGACAGGACGAGCAGTACTTC.

The rearrangement links TRBV7-2 to TRBJ1-1, with 9 bases that match TRBD1. CDR1 is SGHTA, CDR2 FQGNSA, per germline. The V segment lost 5 bases and the J segment 1 base; nucleotides outside the gene matches: 2. CDR3 length equals 14 residues. The CDR3 here is CASSKDRGNTEAFF. In nucleotides, the CDR3 is TGTGCCAGCAGCAAGGACAGGGGGAACACTGAAGCTTTCTTT.

J is TRBJ2-2 and V is TRBV28; TRBD1 aligns across 9 bases. V lost 7 bases and J lost 2; bases outside the gene matches: 5. CDR1 MDHEN and CDR2 SYDVKM come from the germline V gene. The length of the CDR3 is 15 residues. The CDR3: CASKQGQGNTGELFF. For the CDR3, the DNA is TGTGCCAGCAAACAGGGACAGGGAAACACCGGGGAGCTGTTTTTT.

This sequence joins TRBV4-3 and TRBJ2-7; 10 bases agree with TRBD2. The CDR3 spans 15 residues. Germline assignment: CDR1 LGHNA and CDR2 YSLEER. Germline trimming cut 0 bases from V and 7 bases from J; bases unmatched to any gene: 6. CDR3 amino acids: CASSQDQGLAREQYF. The CDR3 coding sequence is TGCGCCAGCAGCCAAGATCAGGGACTAGCGAGGGAGCAGTACTTC.

This clone was detected a few times. V gene TRBV6-5 combines with J gene TRBJ2-7, with a tentative D call TRBD2 (6 bases). This CDR3 has 15 amino acids. Germline V gene data show CDR1 as MNHEY and CDR2 as SVGAGI. Trimming stripped 5 bases from V and 1 base from J, with 15 bases between. The CDR3: CASSPYSGESYEQYF. In nucleotides, the CDR3 is TGTGCCAGCAGTCCCTATAGCGGTGAGTCCTACGAGCAGTACTTC.

The chain recombines TRBV4-1 with TRBJ2-7; 7 bases agree with TRBD1. The CDR3 consists of 17 residues. CDR1 MGHRA and CDR2 YSYEKL come from the germline V gene. V lost 3 bases, J lost 4 bases, and 15 bases stayed unmatched. CDR3 protein: CASSHGPLTGSSYEQYF. The CDR3 DNA sequence: TGCGCCAGCAGCCATGGCCCTTTGACAGGGAGTTCGTACGAGCAGTACTTC.

The table lists this clone with a few counts. The gene calls are TRBV11-3 and TRBJ2-5; D remains unclear. The J call may be wrong; the DNA end is better matched by TRBJ2-7. The CDR3 is 13 residues long. CDR1 SGHNT and CDR2 YENEEA come from the germline V gene. In DNA form, the CDR3 reads TGTGCCAGCAGCTTAGGAAATGGCGGCGAGCAGTACTTC. Translation gives CASSLGNGGEQYF.

In this sample, this clone turned up once. The junction departs from the called germline gene at one end, perhaps through a read error. The same CDR3 also results from other DNA sequences found in this sample. The rearrangement links TRBV30 to TRBJ1-5, with TRBD1 identical over 7 bases. CDR1 is GTSNPN and CDR2 is SVGIG in the germline V gene (reference sequence). This CDR3 comprises 11 residues. The CDR3 coding sequence is TGTGCCTGGAGTATGGGGACAGCCCAGCACTTT. This translates into CAWSMGTAQHF.

In this sample, this clone turned up once. This chain uses TRBV4-3 with TRBJ2-2, with D perhaps matching TRBD2 (5 bases). The V and J ends lost 1 base and 0 bases respectively, with 6 bases between them. The CDR3 loop spans 15 amino acids. Germline V gene lookup returns CDR1 LGHNA and CDR2 YSLEER. CDR3 in DNA: TGCGCCAGCAGCCAAGTGGAGGCGAACACCGGGGAGCTGTTTTTT. This encodes CASSQVEANTGELFF.

J is TRBJ2-6 and V is TRBV21-1; TRBD2 is taken as the D call from the table, unchecked against the DNA. TRBV21-1 is a recognized pseudogene. This CDR3 has 19 residues. CDR3 in amino acids: CATQRGAGPPSSGANVLTF. The CDR3 DNA follows: TGTGCCACCCAGCGAGGAGCGGGCCCACCAAGCTCTGGGGCCAACGTCCTGACTTTC.

V gene TRBV28 combines with J gene TRBJ1-5, with a tentative D call TRBD1 (5 bases). Trimming removed 2 bases at V and 1 base at J, with 18 bases between. The CDR3 has 18 amino acids. Looked up from germline, CDR1 is MDHEN and CDR2 is SYDVKM. DNA of the CDR3: TGTGCCAGCAGTTTAACTTGGGGGGAGGGGAGAAGCAATCAGCCCCAGCATTTT. Its translation is CASSLTWGEGRSNQPQHF.